This T cell receptor beta chain was sequenced during a study of T cells in Graves' hyperthyroidism and ophthalmopathy. Using RNA transcripts as the source, TCR beta CDR3 regions were amplified. HTBI primers were the set used in a first-round RT-PCR of the TCR CDR3. TCRdb independently ran MiXCR on the multiplex PCR reads; one entry per CDR3 protein. The repertoire consists of some 400,000 distinct CDR3 sequences, with roughly 14% occurring once and the leading ten covering more than 20%. Study results and caveats: The model identified upcoming ophthalmopathy a median around 6 months ahead of onset.

The length of the CDR3 is 14 residues. V was clipped by 3 bases and J by 7 bases; unmatched bases: 5. Ten or more counts support this clonotype. The target antigen is unknown. Hyperthyroidism in the patients, aged 18 to 65, was newly diagnosed and under 2 months in duration. Sample collection date corresponds to first hyperthyroidism diagnosis, prior to any ophthalmopathy symptoms. V and J are TRBV12-3 or TRBV12-4 and TRBJ2-1, with TRBD1 matching 8 bases. The source of this sequence is a man aged 30-40 years with Graves' hyperthyroidism that later progressed to Graves' ophthalmopathy. Sequencing was performed on blood. In DNA form, the CDR3 reads TGTGCCAGCAGTTTGCGGACAGGGTCGAATGAGCAGTTCTTC. Translated, it gives CASSLRTGSNEQFF.